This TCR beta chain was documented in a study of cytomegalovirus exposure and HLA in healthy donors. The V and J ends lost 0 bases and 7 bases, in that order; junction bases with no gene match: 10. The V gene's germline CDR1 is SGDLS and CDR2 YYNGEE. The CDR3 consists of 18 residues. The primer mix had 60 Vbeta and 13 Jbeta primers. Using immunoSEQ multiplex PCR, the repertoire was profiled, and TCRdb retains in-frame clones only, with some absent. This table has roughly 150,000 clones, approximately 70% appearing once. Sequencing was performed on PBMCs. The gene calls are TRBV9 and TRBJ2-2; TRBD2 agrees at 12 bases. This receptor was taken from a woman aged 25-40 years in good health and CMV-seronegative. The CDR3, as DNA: TGTGCCAGCAGCGTAGGACCTAGCGGGGGGGCCAATAGCGGGGAGCTGTTTTTT. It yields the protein CASSVGPSGGANSGELFF.